The 27 T cell receptor beta chains in this list originate from one sample, sequenced in a study of cytomegalovirus exposure and HLA in healthy donors. The PCR contained 60 Vbeta and 13 Jbeta primers. Clones were sequenced by immunoSEQ multiplex PCR, and TCRdb holds only the in-frame ones, with some missing. There are 100,000 or so clones in the sample; approximately 81% occur only once, and around an eighth lies in the top ten. The sample taken for sequencing was PBMCs. Every receptor here comes from a male donor in good health and CMV-seropositive.

J is TRBJ1-5 and V is TRBV10-3, with 9 bases matching TRBD1. Germline CDR1 and CDR2: ENHRY and SYGVKD. The CDR3 sequence is 14 residues long. The V segment lost 4 bases and the J segment 7 bases; nucleotides outside the gene matches: 5. Here the CDR3 reads CAISVDRGDQPQHF. CDR3 nucleotide sequence: TGTGCCATCAGTGTGGACAGGGGAGACCAGCCCCAGCATTTT.

This clone was detected once. The CDR3 DNA is TGTGCCAGCAGCCCCACAGGTTGGCGCGAGCAGTACTTC. Residues: CASSPTGWREQYF. This rearrangement joins TRBV11-3 to TRBJ2-7, with D tentatively TRBD1 (5 bases). The CDR3 loop spans 13 amino acids. V shed 5 bases and J shed 6 bases, with 14 bases lying between them. Germline values: CDR1 SGHNT, CDR2 YENEEA.

The chain employs TRBV7-6 and TRBJ1-3; TRBD1 matches at 7 bases. With V trimmed by 5 bases and J by 4 bases, 11 bases remained unmatched. Per the germline V gene, CDR1 is SGHVS and CDR2 is FNYEAQ. CDR3 length: 16 amino acids. The DNA of the CDR3 is TGTGCCAGCAGCCAGAGGGACAGCGCGGCCGGAAACACCATATATTTT. Protein product: CASSQRDSAAGNTIYF.

The V call is TRBV2, the J call TRBJ1-2; 8 bases line up with TRBD1. Germline lookup yields CDR1 SNHLY and CDR2 FYNNEI. V gave up 6 bases and J gave up 8 bases; unmatched junction bases: 8. CDR3 length: 13 residues. DNA of the CDR3: TGTGCCAGCAGGGGGGACAGGACGTACGGCTACACCTTC. Translating gives CASRGDRTYGYTF.

This clone was picked up a small number of times. V usage is TRBV21-1 and J usage is TRBJ2-1; TRBD2, the table's D call, was not compared with the DNA. TRBV21-1 is annotated as a pseudogene. This CDR3 has 17 amino acids. CDR3 region: CASSKGGGLASYNEQFF. The CDR3 bases are TGTGCCAGCAGCAAAGGGGGGGGACTAGCGTCATACAATGAGCAGTTCTTC.

The rearrangement links TRBV4-1 to TRBJ1-3, with D perhaps TRBD1 (5 bases). V was trimmed by 3 bases and J by 0 bases, leaving 15 bases between them. Germline-derived CDR1 and CDR2 are MGHRA and YSYEKL. The CDR3 consists of 17 residues. The CDR3 here is CASSQVAGGSSGNTIYF. For the CDR3, the DNA is TGCGCCAGCAGCCAGGTAGCCGGGGGGAGCTCTGGAAACACCATATATTTT.

The chain links TRBV9 to TRBJ2-2; the D gene is possibly TRBD2 (6 bases). Trimming stripped 1 base from V and 4 bases from J, with 11 bases between. Germline lookup yields CDR1 SGDLS and CDR2 YYNGEE. The CDR3 is made up of 15 amino acids. The CDR3 nucleotides read TGTGCCAGCAGCGTAACTAGCCTGGCCACCGGGGAGCTGTTTTTT. Its translation is CASSVTSLATGELFF.

The rearrangement joins TRBV5-1 to TRBJ2-7, with TRBD1 matching 10 bases. The CDR3 runs 16 residues. CDR1 and CDR2 from the germline V gene are SGHRS and YFSETQ. The junction had 9 bases not matched to a gene; V was cut back by 3 bases and J by 3 bases. CDR3 nucleotide sequence: TGCGCCAGCAGCTCGCGACAGGGGGCTGTCTACTACGAGCAGTACTTC. Encoded protein: CASSSRQGAVYYEQYF.

This chain connects TRBV5-6 to TRBJ2-5, with TRBD2 identical over 7 bases. The CDR3 loop spans 15 amino acids. Germline CDR1 SGHDT, CDR2 YYEEEE. With V trimmed by 5 bases and J by 0 bases, 7 bases remained unmatched. This chain's CDR3 is CASSSRRGYQETQYF. For the CDR3, the DNA is TGTGCCAGCAGTTCTAGGCGGGGGTACCAAGAGACCCAGTACTTC.

V and J are TRBV10-3 and TRBJ1-1, with D tentatively TRBD1 (5 bases). Germline CDR1 ENHRY, CDR2 SYGVKD. CDR3 length: 12 amino acids. V gave up 10 bases and J gave up 10 bases, with 19 bases separating them. The CDR3 protein is CATGTEGQGAFF. The CDR3 DNA reads TGTGCCACTGGTACGGAAGGGCAGGGAGCTTTCTTT.

The chain couples TRBV7-2 to TRBJ2-3, with 9 positions matching TRBD2. Germline assignment: CDR1 SGHTA and CDR2 FQGNSA. CDR3 length equals 15 residues. V shed 5 bases, J shed 4 bases, and the junction held 7 bases outside the gene matches. CDR3 sequence: CASSREGLASDTQYF. The DNA of the CDR3 is TGTGCCAGCAGCCGAGAGGGACTAGCATCAGATACGCAGTATTTT.

This clone came up a few times. The chain recombines TRBV7-2 with TRBJ1-1; TRBD1 matches 11 bases. V dropped 5 bases and J dropped 4; count of bases not matched to a gene: 9. Germline loops: CDR1 SGHTA, CDR2 FQGNSA. The CDR3 consists of 16 residues. The CDR3: CASSPGQGAYLTEAFF. The CDR3 DNA reads TGTGCCAGCAGCCCAGGACAGGGGGCATATCTCACTGAAGCTTTCTTT.

The chain is built from TRBV2 and TRBJ2-7; TRBD2 matches at 9 bases. Germline CDR1 and CDR2: SNHLY and FYNNEI. V shed 2 bases, J shed 2 bases, and the junction held 7 bases outside the gene matches. The CDR3 consists of 16 residues. This chain's CDR3 is CASSETAGGVTYEQYF. The CDR3 coding sequence is TGTGCCAGCAGTGAAACAGCGGGGGGCGTTACCTACGAGCAGTACTTC.

The V call is TRBV7-2, the J call TRBJ2-5; 8 bases are a match to TRBD1. Germline V gene lookup returns CDR1 SGHTA and CDR2 FQGNSA. The CDR3 length is 15 residues. V shed 5 bases, J shed 4 bases, and the junction held 9 bases outside the gene matches. The CDR3 bases are TGTGCCAGCAGCGGACACAGGGGGATCGGAGAGACCCAGTACTTC. Translation: CASSGHRGIGETQYF.

This chain uses TRBV10-2 with TRBJ1-1; perhaps TRBD1 as D (5 bases). This CDR3 has 14 amino acids. The V end lost 3 bases, the J end lost 0 bases, and 8 bases lay between the germline ends. The V gene's germline CDR1 is WSHSY and CDR2 SAAADI. The CDR3 is CASSDQGVNTEAFF. The CDR3 region has the DNA TGCGCCAGCAGTGATCAGGGTGTGAACACTGAAGCTTTCTTT.

A few counts support this clone. This chain connects TRBV5-4 to TRBJ2-5; D remains ambiguous. The germline V and J ends were trimmed by 4 bases and 0 bases, with 10 bases remaining between them. The CDR3 sequence is 14 residues long. Germline V gene sequence: CDR1 SGHNT, CDR2 YYREEE (reference sequence). Here the CDR3 reads CASSPLPYQETQYF. CDR3 bases: TGTGCCAGCAGCCCTCTCCCGTACCAAGAGACCCAGTACTTC. Variable domain in full (rest from reference TRBV5-4 and TRBJ2-5): ETGVTQSPTHLIKTRGQQVTLRCSSQSGHNTVSWYQQALGQGPQFIFQYYREEENGRGNFPPRFSGLQFPNYSSELNVNALELDDSALYLCASSPLPYQETQYFGPGTRLLVL.

The chain is built from TRBV15 and TRBJ1-1, with 8 bases identical to TRBD1. The ends lost 4 bases at V and 1 base at J; junction bases unmatched: 11. The CDR3 is 17 amino acids. Germline V gene lookup returns CDR1 LNHNV and CDR2 YYDKDF (reference sequence). In DNA form, the CDR3 reads TGTGCCACCAGCACGACCAGGACAGGGCACGCGAACACTGAAGCTTTCTTT. This encodes CATSTTRTGHANTEAFF. The full variable domain, completed using reference TRBV15 and TRBJ1-1, is DAMVIQNPRYQVTQFGKPVTLSCSQTLNHNVMYWYQQKSSQAPKLLFHYYDKDFNNEADTPDNFQSRRPNTSFCFLDIRSPGLGDTAMYLCATSTTRTGHANTEAFFGQGTRLTVV.

V and J are TRBV13 and TRBJ2-3; no reliable D call. Germline loops: CDR1 PRHDT, CDR2 FYEKMQ (reference sequence). With 5 bases removed from V and 3 bases from J, the gap between germline ends came to 3 bases. There are 11 residues in the CDR3. The CDR3 DNA follows: TGTGCCAGCAGCCGGACAGATACGCAGTATTTT. It specifies CASSRTDTQYF.

The chain has TRBV5-4 and TRBJ1-1; 8 bases fit TRBD1. CDR1 SGHNT and CDR2 YYREEE come from the germline V gene (reference sequence). The CDR3 has 14 residues. V lost 5 bases to trimming and J lost 2 bases; unmatched junction nucleotides: 5. In DNA, the CDR3 is TGTGCCAGCAGACCCGGGACAGGAAACACTGAAGCTTTCTTT. Its translation is CASRPGTGNTEAFF.

Note on this clone: An end of the junction differs from the germline gene, which may be a read error. The CDR3 nucleotides are TGTGCCAGCGGACTTGGGACAGCCGAAGGGAAGAGAACATTC. Amino acid sequence: CASGLGTAEGKRTF. The V call is TRBV2, the J call TRBJ2-7; 7 positions match TRBD1. Per the germline V gene, CDR1 is SNHLY and CDR2 is FYNNEI. This CDR3 has 14 residues. Together with reference TRBV2 and TRBJ2-7, the CDR3 gives the full variable domain: EPEVTQTPSHQVTQMGQEVILRCVPISNHLYFYWYRQILGQKVEFLVSFYNNEISEKSEIFDDQFSVERPDGSNFTLKIRSTKLEDSAMYFCASGLGTAEGKRTFGPGTRLTVT.

This chain links TRBV6-5 with TRBJ1-2; 9 nucleotides line up with TRBD1. The germline gives CDR1 MNHEY, CDR2 SVGAGI. The V gene end was trimmed by 5 bases and the J gene end by 3 bases; junction bases not matched to a gene: 4. The CDR3 extends over 14 amino acids. CDR3 DNA: TGTGCCAGCAGTCTACAGGGGGCAGACTATGGCTACACCTTC. Translating it yields CASSLQGADYGYTF.

The rearrangement uses TRBV29-1 and TRBJ1-2; 9 bases are shared with TRBD1. From germline, CDR1 is SQVTM and CDR2 ANQGSEA. The CDR3 is 13 residues long. With 4 bases clipped from V and 4 bases from J, the junction kept 4 bases outside the gene matches. Here the CDR3 DNA reads TGCAGCGTTGCGACAGGGGGAGGCTATGGCTACACCTTC. This encodes CSVATGGGYGYTF.

The rearrangement joins TRBV18 to TRBJ2-5; possible D gene TRBD1, 6 bases. This CDR3 comprises 14 residues. The germline V gene encodes CDR1 KGHSH and CDR2 LQKENI. V was shortened by 3 bases and J by 2 bases, with 10 bases between the two germline ends. The DNA of the CDR3 is TGTGCCAGCTCACCGACAGGACCACAAGAGACCCAGTACTTC. It yields the protein CASSPTGPQETQYF. Combining the CDR3 with reference TRBV18 and TRBJ2-5 gives the whole variable domain NAGVMQNPRHLVRRRGQEARLRCSPMKGHSHVYWYRQLPEEGLKFMVYLQKENIIDESGMPKERFSAEFPKEGPSILRIQQVVRGDSAAYFCASSPTGPQETQYFGPGTRLLVL.

The chain combines TRBV11-2 with TRBJ2-5, with TRBD1 identical over 10 bases. The trim removed 3 bases at V and 5 bases at J, leaving 6 bases unmatched. The CDR3 is 15 residues long. Germline V gene lookup returns CDR1 SGHAT and CDR2 FQNNGV. The CDR3 region is CASSLDRGVVETQYF. The CDR3 DNA is TGTGCCAGCAGCTTGGACAGGGGGGTGGTCGAGACCCAGTACTTC. Full variable domain (remainder filled in from reference TRBV11-2 and TRBJ2-5): EAGVAQSPRYKIIEKRQSVAFWCNPISGHATLYWYQQILGQGPKLLIQFQNNGVVDDSQLPKDRFSAERLKGVDSTLKIQPAKLEDSAVYLCASSLDRGVVETQYFGPGTRLLVL.

CDR3 amino acids: CASRSTGLAGGLEQFF. Written as DNA, the CDR3 is TGCGCCAGCAGGTCTACGGGACTAGCGGGGGGGCTTGAGCAGTTCTTC. The chain is built from TRBV10-2 and TRBJ2-1; 16 nucleotides line up with TRBD2. Germline lookup yields CDR1 WSHSY and CDR2 SAAADI. With 6 bases clipped from V and 9 bases from J, the junction kept 8 bases outside the gene matches. The CDR3 contains 16 residues.

The chain recombines TRBV6-1 with TRBJ2-7; 7 bases fit TRBD2. The CDR3 spans 13 residues. The V and J ends lost 6 bases and 2 bases, in that order; junction bases with no gene match: 4. From germline, CDR1 is MNHNS and CDR2 SASEGT. CDR3 coding DNA: TGTGCCAGCAGATGGGGAGGGGCCTACGAGCAGTACTTC. Amino acid sequence: CASRWGGAYEQYF.

This clone was recorded once. This sequence joins TRBV7-2 and TRBJ2-5; D remains unclear. Trimming shortened V by 5 bases and J by 1 base, and 11 bases separated the two germline ends. The CDR3 is made up of 14 amino acids. CDR1 is SGHTA and CDR2 is FQGNSA in the germline V gene. CDR3 sequence reads: CASSPLGSQETQYF. The CDR3 DNA sequence: TGTGCCAGCAGCCCCTTGGGCTCCCAAGAGACCCAGTACTTC.